The TCR beta chain under discussion was sequenced for a study of CD8 T cells in Susac syndrome. V lost 1 base, J lost 8 bases, and 4 bases stayed unmatched. CDR1 is MGHRA and CDR2 is YSYEKL in the germline V gene. CDR3 length equals 15 residues. The patients with Susac syndrome satisfied recently defined diagnostic criteria for either definite or probable disease. The CD8+ and CD4+ T cells were negatively isolated, with the TEMRA cells enriched by FACS. Reverse transcription of roughly 0.5 to 1 ug RNA was carried out with random hexamers. It was immunoSEQ multiplex PCR that amplified TCR beta CDR3 across 54 Vbeta and 13 Jbeta. TCRdb reprocessed the immunoSEQ multiplex PCR reads with MiXCR, giving one entry per CDR3 protein. The data show around 100,000 distinct CDR3 sequences, approximately 95% seen once.

This sequence was found in a human donor with Susac syndrome. J is TRBJ2-1 and V is TRBV4-1; TRBD2 agrees at 11 bases. Sequenced input: CD8+ T cells from PBMCs. CDR3: CASSQAPSGRHEQFF. CDR3 nucleotides: TGCGCCAGCAGCCAAGCCCCTAGCGGGAGGCATGAGCAGTTCTTC.